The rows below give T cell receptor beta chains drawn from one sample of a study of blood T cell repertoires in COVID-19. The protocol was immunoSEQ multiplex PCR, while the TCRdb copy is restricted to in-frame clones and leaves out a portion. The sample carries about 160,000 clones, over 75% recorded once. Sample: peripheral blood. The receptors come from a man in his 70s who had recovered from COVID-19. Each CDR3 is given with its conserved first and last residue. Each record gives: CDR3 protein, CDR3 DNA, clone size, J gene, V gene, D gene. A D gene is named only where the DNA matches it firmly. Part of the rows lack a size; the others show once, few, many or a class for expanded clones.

CDR3aa: CASSLWRRLAGTETQYF; CDR3nt: TGTGCCAGCAGTTTATGGCGTAGACTAGCGGGAACGGAGACCCAGTACTTC; abundance: once; j_gene: TRBJ2-5; v_gene: TRBV28; d_gene: TRBD2
CDR3aa: CASSSRTASPLHF; CDR3nt: TGTGCCAGCAGCTCCCGGACAGCCTCACCCCTCCACTTT; abundance: -; j_gene: TRBJ1-6; v_gene: TRBV7-9; d_gene: -
CDR3aa: CASSFSTGGYGYTF; CDR3nt: TGTGCCAGCAGTTTCTCCACAGGGGGCTATGGCTACACCTTC; abundance: -; j_gene: TRBJ1-2; v_gene: TRBV28; d_gene: TRBD1
CDR3aa: CASSSGRGSKNIQYF; CDR3nt: TGTGCCAGCAGCTCTGGAAGGGGATCCAAAAACATTCAGTACTTC; abundance: -; j_gene: TRBJ2-4; v_gene: TRBV7-2; d_gene: -
CDR3aa: CASSQASGRAEQYF; CDR3nt: TGTGCCAGCAGCCAGGCTAGCGGGAGGGCGGAGCAGTATTTT; abundance: -; j_gene: TRBJ2-3; v_gene: TRBV3-1/TRBV3-2; d_gene: TRBD2
CDR3aa: CASSLDRATLYEQYF; CDR3nt: TGCGCCAGCAGCCTTGACAGGGCCACCCTCTACGAGCAGTACTTC; abundance: once; j_gene: TRBJ2-7; v_gene: TRBV4-1; d_gene: TRBD1
CDR3aa: CASSLGRAGGNGYTF; CDR3nt: TGTGCCAGCAGCTTAGGCAGGGCAGGGGGCAATGGCTACACCTTC; abundance: -; j_gene: TRBJ1-2; v_gene: TRBV7-9; d_gene: TRBD1
CDR3aa: CASSHSGTSGIDPYNEQFF; CDR3nt: TGTGCCAGCAGTCACTCCGGGACTAGCGGGATTGATCCCTACAATGAGCAGTTCTTC; abundance: -; j_gene: TRBJ2-1; v_gene: TRBV2; d_gene: TRBD2
CDR3aa: CASSGTNPYEQYF; CDR3nt: TGTGCCAGCTCCGGGACAAATCCCTACGAGCAGTACTTC; abundance: -; j_gene: TRBJ2-7; v_gene: TRBV6-6; d_gene: -
CDR3aa: CASSLQGKETQYF; CDR3nt: TGTGCCAGCAGCTTGCAGGGTAAAGAGACCCAGTACTTC; abundance: -; j_gene: TRBJ2-5; v_gene: TRBV5-8; d_gene: -
CDR3aa: CASRRWNTEAFF; CDR3nt: TGTGCCAGCAGGAGGTGGAACACTGAAGCTTTCTTT; abundance: few; j_gene: TRBJ1-1; v_gene: TRBV12-3/TRBV12-4; d_gene: -
CDR3aa: CASSPISEANTEAFF; CDR3nt: TGTGCCAGCTCACCAATAAGCGAAGCGAACACTGAAGCTTTCTTT; abundance: few; j_gene: TRBJ1-1; v_gene: TRBV18; d_gene: -
CDR3aa: CASSSQSGRGPGELFF; CDR3nt: TGTGCCAGCAGTTCCCAAAGTGGGAGGGGCCCCGGGGAGCTGTTTTTT; abundance: few; j_gene: TRBJ2-2; v_gene: TRBV6-6; d_gene: TRBD2
CDR3aa: CASSPPSGTDTQYF; CDR3nt: TGTGCCAGCTCACCACCAAGCGGGACCGATACGCAGTATTTT; abundance: -; j_gene: TRBJ2-3; v_gene: TRBV18; d_gene: TRBD2